One T cell receptor (beta chain) is described in this entry. This specimen belongs to a study of blood T cell repertoires in COVID-19. About the study: Material from acute and convalescent COVID-19 was sourced from the United States, Italy and Spain.

Repertoires were generated with immunoSEQ multiplex PCR, while TCRdb's copy carries only in-frame clones and drops some. The sample lists almost 200,000 clones; around four fifths were seen once. CDR1 is SGHTA and CDR2 is FQGNSA in the germline V gene. CDR3 length: 14 amino acids. V lost 5 bases, J lost 2 bases, and 5 bases stayed unmatched. The rearrangement joins TRBV7-2 to TRBJ1-1; TRBD1 matches at 7 bases. This clonotype originated in a man aged 55 to 69 with COVID-19, enrolled during active disease. Sequencing input: peripheral blood. The CDR3 DNA reads TGTGCCAGCAGCATTGGACAGGTTAACACTGAAGCTTTCTTT. It codes for CASSIGQVNTEAFF.